This T cell receptor (beta chain) was sequenced during a study of cytomegalovirus exposure and HLA in healthy donors. This CDR3 has 12 amino acids. Germline V gene sequence: CDR1 MNHEY, CDR2 SVGAGI. V lost 6 bases and J 5 bases, leaving 7 bases between the germline ends. Findings of the study overall: Confirmation in vitro established that a few CMV-associated chains were specific for CMV antigens.

Both 60 Vbeta primers and 13 Jbeta primers went into the PCR. Assay used: immunoSEQ multiplex PCR; TCRdb lists only in-frame clones, some missing. This sample has over 130,000 clones; about 61% occur once, and the top ten carry roughly 1.9%. This clone has more than one count but fewer than ten. Antigen: not known. The sequencing input was PBMCs. This chain links TRBV6-5 with TRBJ2-2, with D possibly matching TRBD2 (5 bases). The clonotype comes from a male donor in good health and CMV-seronegative. DNA of the CDR3: TGTGCCAGCAGGAGCGGAACCGGGGAGCTGTTTTTT. Protein: CASRSGTGELFF.